The T cell receptor (beta chain) under discussion was sequenced for a study of a mutant IDH1 vaccine in newly diagnosed glioma. The overall study: Earlier treatment was radiotherapy, temozolomide, or both, with most getting both.

Time point denoted: baseline, week 1 (first vaccination visit). The sample's treatment: pre-vaccination baseline after standard-of-care therapy. Those who donated had recent WHO grade 3 or 4 IDH1-mutant, ATRX-lost astrocytomas. The CDR3 has 12 amino acids. In germline, CDR1 is MDHEN, CDR2 SYDVKM. Trimming pared 5 bases from V and 7 bases from J, leaving 8 bases between. Study conclusions and caveats: With respect to changes in top peripheral T cell clonotypes, pseudoprogression seemed unrelated. Among all patients, vaccine-induced immune responses occurred in roughly 93%.

Sequenced by immunoSEQ multiplex PCR; TCRdb stores in-frame clones only, minus some. This sample has about 59,000 clones, with 75% to 95% found just once. Notes on this clone: Its antigen is still unknown.

Sequenced here: PBMCs, sampled from a glioma patient treated with radiotherapy, temozolomide or both. The receptor's source is a man between 50 and 59 years old with glioma. The V gene is TRBV28, the J gene TRBJ1-4, with D unresolved. DNA of the CDR3: TGTGCCAGCAGTCCCTGGGTTGAAAAACTGTTTTTT. As protein: CASSPWVEKLFF.